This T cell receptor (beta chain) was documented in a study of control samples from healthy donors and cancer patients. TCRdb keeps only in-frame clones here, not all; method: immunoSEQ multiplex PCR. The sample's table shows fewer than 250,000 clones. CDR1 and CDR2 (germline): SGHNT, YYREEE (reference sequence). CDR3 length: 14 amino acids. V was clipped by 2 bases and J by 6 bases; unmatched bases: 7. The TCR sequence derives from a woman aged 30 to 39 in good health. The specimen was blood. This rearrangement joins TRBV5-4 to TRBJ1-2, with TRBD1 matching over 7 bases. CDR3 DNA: TGTGCCAGCAGCTTCGACAGGGTTTATAATGGCTACACCTTC. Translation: CASSFDRVYNGYTF.